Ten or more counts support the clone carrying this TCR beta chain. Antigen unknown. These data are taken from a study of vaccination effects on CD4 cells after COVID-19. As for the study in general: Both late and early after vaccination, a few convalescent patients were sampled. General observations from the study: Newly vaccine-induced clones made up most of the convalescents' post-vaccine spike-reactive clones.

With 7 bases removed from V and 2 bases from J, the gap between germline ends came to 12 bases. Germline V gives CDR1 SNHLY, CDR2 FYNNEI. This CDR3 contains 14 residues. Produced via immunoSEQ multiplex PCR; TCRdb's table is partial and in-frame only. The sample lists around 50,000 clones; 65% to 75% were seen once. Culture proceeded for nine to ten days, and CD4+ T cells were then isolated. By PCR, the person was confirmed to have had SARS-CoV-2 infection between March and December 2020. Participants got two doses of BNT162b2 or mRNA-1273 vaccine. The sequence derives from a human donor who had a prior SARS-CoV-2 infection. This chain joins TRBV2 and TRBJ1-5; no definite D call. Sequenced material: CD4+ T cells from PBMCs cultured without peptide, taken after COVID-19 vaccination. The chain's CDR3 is CASTPGRGNQPQHF. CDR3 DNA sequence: TGTGCCAGCACTCCCGGACGAGGCAATCAGCCCCAGCATTTT.